This TCR beta chain is drawn from a study of CXCR3-negative and CXCR3-positive naive CD8 T cells. In preparing the TRB cDNA libraries, 5' RACE with UMI labels was used. Using the 5' RACE reads, TCRdb records one entry per CDR3 protein without DNA. The sample has around 61,000 distinct CDR3 sequences. Regarding the study as a whole: CD5 surface expression was similar among naive subsets, and TCR strength was estimated by inference from TRB CDR3 properties. Memory CD8+ cells showed much lower diversity, while both naive subsets displayed comparably high diversity. Naive CXCR3-negative and CXCR3-positive cells had similar TRBV-TRBJ usage; memory differed. The study found more hydrophobic TRB CDR3s in CXCR3-positive naive cells than in CXCR3-negative naive cells.

As for this clonotype: The antigen is not known.

Every subset of CD8+ T cells was sorted in triplicate at approximately 300,000 cells each. The specimen sequenced was naive CXCR3+ CD8+ T cells from blood. Indicated subset: CD45RO-CCR7+CD27+CD95- naive CD8+ T cells expressing CXCR3 (TNR3+). This TCR derives from a human donor in good health. Some clones in this sample may be carry-over from other donors' samples.

CDR3 residues: CASSSTRDGYNEQFF. The V gene is TRBV5-1, the J gene TRBJ2-1; the D call of TRBD1 rests on TCRdb alone, since no DNA is present to check it. Germline V gene lookup returns CDR1 SGHRS and CDR2 YFSETQ. The CDR3 loop spans 15 amino acids.